Shown below are 30 T cell receptor beta chains from a single sample sequenced in a study of control samples from healthy donors and cancer patients. Method: immunoSEQ multiplex PCR; TCRdb's copy keeps in-frame clones and lacks some. The table includes about 170,000 clones, approximately 92% detected once. The sample consisted of blood. Receptors originate from a woman aged 60-75 years in good health.

The V gene is TRBV7-3, the J gene TRBJ1-5; D remains unclear. From germline, CDR1 is SGHTA and CDR2 FQGTGA. Trimming took 5 bases from V and 1 from J, leaving 6 bases between them. This CDR3 has 13 residues. The CDR3 nucleotides read TGTGCCAGCAGCCTCGACAGCAATCAGCCCCAGCATTTT. It specifies CASSLDSNQPQHF.

The chain links TRBV10-3 to TRBJ1-3; no reliable D call. This CDR3 has 13 amino acids. CDR1 is ENHRY and CDR2 is SYGVKD in the germline V gene. V was clipped by 1 base and J by 5 bases, with 6 bases between them. In DNA, the CDR3 is TGTGCCATCAGTGAGTTGGATAGAAACACCATATATTTT. Encoded protein: CAISELDRNTIYF.

The chain carries TRBV19 and TRBJ2-1; D gene ambiguous. The CDR3 extends over 12 amino acids. CDR1 and CDR2 from the germline V gene are LNHDA and SQIVND (reference sequence). Trimming took off 3 bases at V and 6 bases at J, with 6 bases between the two ends. CDR3 in amino acids: CASSIPANEQFF. CDR3 in DNA: TGTGCCAGTAGTATTCCGGCCAATGAGCAGTTCTTC.

This sequence joins TRBV7-9 and TRBJ1-2, with 7 positions matching TRBD1. Germline assignment: CDR1 SEHNR and CDR2 FQNEAQ (reference sequence). Unmatched junction bases numbered 6, after V lost 1 base and J lost 10 bases. The CDR3 is 13 amino acids. CDR3 protein: CASSLGGTDSYTF. CDR3 nucleotides: TGTGCCAGCAGCTTAGGGGGGACAGATTCCTACACCTTC.

This clone came up once. V gene TRBV19 combines with J gene TRBJ1-5; tentative D call: TRBD1 (6 bases). This CDR3 comprises 13 residues. Looked up from germline, CDR1 is LNHDA and CDR2 is SQIVND (reference sequence). Trimming pared 4 bases from V and 6 bases from J, leaving 10 bases between. The CDR3 is CASSKQGSQPQHF. The CDR3 DNA reads TGTGCCAGTAGTAAACAGGGTTCTCAGCCCCAGCATTTT.

The chain carries TRBV3-1 (or the pseudogene TRBV3-2) and TRBJ2-7; 7 bases line up with TRBD1. The V gene end was trimmed by 1 base and the J gene end by 2 bases; junction bases not matched to a gene: 8. Germline CDR1 reads LGHDT; CDR2 reads YNNKEL (reference sequence). This CDR3 region has 16 residues. CDR3 nucleotide sequence: TGTGCCAGCAGCCAAGTAAAAGGGGGCGTCCCCTACGAGCAGTACTTC. Amino acid sequence: CASSQVKGGVPYEQYF.

The rearrangement uses TRBV2 and TRBJ2-2, with D possibly TRBD1 on 7 matching bases. The CDR3 runs 20 residues. The germline V gene encodes CDR1 SNHLY and CDR2 FYNNEI. V was trimmed by 3 bases and J by 0 bases, leaving 23 bases between them. The CDR3: CASSDPQGGRQTSNTGELFF. CDR3 DNA sequence: TGTGCCAGCAGTGACCCGCAGGGGGGAAGACAAACTTCGAACACCGGGGAGCTGTTTTTT. Full variable domain (remainder filled in from reference TRBV2 and TRBJ2-2): EPEVTQTPSHQVTQMGQEVILRCVPISNHLYFYWYRQILGQKVEFLVSFYNNEISEKSEIFDDQFSVERPDGSNFTLKIRSTKLEDSAMYFCASSDPQGGRQTSNTGELFFGEGSRLTVL.

This chain joins TRBV10-3 and TRBJ1-1; perhaps TRBD1 as D (5 bases). The CDR3 is 14 residues long. V was shortened by 4 bases and J by 5 bases, with 14 bases between the two germline ends. The germline V gene has CDR1 ENHRY and CDR2 SYGVKD. Written as DNA, the CDR3 is TGTGCCATCAGTGTCGATGGGGGAAGGACTGAAGCTTTCTTT. Amino acids: CAISVDGGRTEAFF.

The gene calls are TRBV19 and TRBJ1-5; 11 positions match TRBD1. The CDR3 sequence is 16 residues long. CDR1 LNHDA and CDR2 SQIVND come from the germline V gene (reference sequence). The ends lost 4 bases at V and 4 bases at J; junction bases unmatched: 6. This CDR3 is CASSRTGGGKNQPQHF. The CDR3 bases are TGTGCCAGTAGTAGGACAGGGGGCGGAAAGAATCAGCCCCAGCATTTT.

This clone was picked up one time. V is TRBV7-9 and J is TRBJ2-3; D gene unclear. The ends were cut back, 5 bases at V and 7 bases at J, with 10 bases in the middle. This CDR3 is 12 amino acids long. Germline assignment: CDR1 SEHNR and CDR2 FQNEAQ (reference sequence). The CDR3 DNA reads as TGTGCCAGCAGCCCCGACTTTTATACGCAGTATTTT. Residues: CASSPDFYTQYF.

The V and J genes are TRBV2 and TRBJ1-1; D is unresolved. The V end lost 8 bases, the J end lost 0 bases, and 10 bases lay between the germline ends. The CDR3 covers 13 residues. Germline V CDR1 and CDR2: SNHLY, FYNNEI. Written as DNA, the CDR3 is TGTGCCAGCGGTAAGGTGATGAACACTGAAGCTTTCTTT. Amino acids: CASGKVMNTEAFF.

CDR3 in amino acids: CASSSYYEQYF. DNA of the CDR3: TGTGCCAGCAGCTCCTACTACGAGCAGTACTTC. V and J are TRBV11-2 and TRBJ2-7, with D hard to call. The CDR3 runs to 11 residues. Germline CDR1 is SGHAT and CDR2 is FQNNGV. V gave up 4 bases and J gave up 3 bases, with 4 bases separating them.

The rearrangement joins TRBV6-5 to TRBJ1-2; the D gene is possibly TRBD1 (6 bases). Germline CDR1 is MNHEY and CDR2 is SVGAGI. V was pared by 1 base and J by 6 bases, with 12 bases between. This CDR3 region has 14 residues. The CDR3 loop reads CASSYFRDTNGYTF. The CDR3 nucleotides read TGTGCCAGCAGTTACTTCCGGGACACTAATGGCTACACCTTC.

V and J are TRBV15 and TRBJ1-2, with no clear D. The CDR3 runs 19 residues. Germline V gene lookup returns CDR1 LNHNV and CDR2 YYDKDF (reference sequence). Trimming took 0 bases from V and 2 from J, leaving 22 bases between them. The CDR3 spells CATSRDGLGQALVNYGYTF. In DNA, the CDR3 is TGTGCCACCAGCAGAGATGGGCTCGGGCAGGCCCTAGTCAACTATGGCTACACCTTC. Together with reference TRBV15 and TRBJ1-2, the CDR3 gives the full variable domain: DAMVIQNPRYQVTQFGKPVTLSCSQTLNHNVMYWYQQKSSQAPKLLFHYYDKDFNNEADTPDNFQSRRPNTSFCFLDIRSPGLGDTAMYLCATSRDGLGQALVNYGYTFGSGTRLTVV.

This sequence joins TRBV5-1 and TRBJ2-7; a weak D match, TRBD2 (6 bases). The V gene lost 0 bases and the J gene lost 5 bases, with 15 bases spanning the gap. There are 15 residues in the CDR3. Germline-derived CDR1 and CDR2 are SGHRS and YFSETQ. The chain's CDR3 is CASSLAGGVGNEQYF. The CDR3 coding sequence is TGCGCCAGCAGCTTGGCTGGAGGGGTCGGTAACGAGCAGTACTTC.

This chain uses TRBV7-2 with TRBJ2-1, with TRBD2 as a possible D gene (5 bases). CDR3 size: 12 residues. CDR1 SGHTA and CDR2 FQGNSA come from the germline V gene. Trimming removed 2 bases at V and 12 bases at J, with 11 bases between. CDR3 sequence reads: CASSLSGRGQFF. The DNA for the CDR3 is TGTGCCAGCAGCTTAAGCGGAAGAGGGCAGTTCTTC.

This rearrangement joins TRBV11-2 to TRBJ2-3, with D maybe TRBD2 (5 bases). The V and J ends lost 7 bases and 2 bases respectively, with 19 bases between them. Germline V lookup: CDR1 SGHAT, CDR2 FQNNGV. The CDR3 consists of 16 residues. CDR3 sequence: CASKARLSSNTDTQYF. The CDR3 nucleotides read TGTGCCAGCAAGGCTCGACTATCCTCCAACACAGATACGCAGTATTTT.

This chain uses TRBV6-5 with TRBJ1-2; tentative D call: TRBD1 (5 bases). Trimming took off 6 bases at V and 8 bases at J, with 22 bases between the two ends. The length of the CDR3 is 15 residues. Germline V gives CDR1 MNHEY, CDR2 SVGAGI. The CDR3 sequence: CASRRNEGDLAGYTF. The CDR3 DNA is TGTGCCAGCAGGCGTAACGAAGGGGACCTTGCGGGCTACACCTTC.

This sequence joins TRBV6-2 or TRBV6-3 and TRBJ1-2, with 9 bases lining up with TRBD1. J lost 5 bases, V lost 5 bases, and 12 bases had no gene match. The CDR3 has 16 amino acids. Germline V gene lookup returns CDR1 MNHEY and CDR2 SVGEGT. DNA of the CDR3: TGTGCCAGCAGTAGGGACAGGGCGCCCTTGATTTATGGCTACACCTTC. Protein: CASSRDRAPLIYGYTF.

V gene TRBV2 combines with J gene TRBJ1-2; no reliable D call. V lost 6 bases to trimming and J lost 0 bases, with 5 bases between them. Per the germline V gene, CDR1 is SNHLY and CDR2 is FYNNEI. This CDR3 region has 12 residues. Written as DNA, the CDR3 is TGTGCCAGCAGCAGGACTAACTATGGCTACACCTTC. Amino acids: CASSRTNYGYTF.

This chain connects TRBV30 to TRBJ1-1; perhaps TRBD1 as D (5 bases). V lost 5 bases and J 6 bases, leaving 10 bases between the germline ends. Germline CDR1 GTSNPN, CDR2 SVGIG (reference sequence). The CDR3 extends over 11 amino acids. CDR3 in amino acids: CAWGLTAEAFF. The CDR3 region has the DNA TGTGCCTGGGGCTTGACAGCTGAAGCTTTCTTT.

The CDR3 nucleotides are TGTGCCAGTAGTTCCTCGTATGGACAGCCCCAGCATTTT. Its protein product is CASSSSYGQPQHF. This rearrangement joins TRBV19 to TRBJ1-5, with D hard to call. Looked up from germline, CDR1 is LNHDA and CDR2 is SQIVND (reference sequence). Trimming left V 5 bases short and J 7 bases short, with 12 bases between. CDR3 length: 13 residues.

This chain connects TRBV18 to TRBJ1-1, with D tentatively TRBD1 (6 bases). The germline V and J ends were trimmed by 8 bases and 4 bases, with 20 bases remaining between them. The CDR3 runs 15 residues. Germline lookup yields CDR1 KGHSH and CDR2 LQKENI. CDR3 nucleotide sequence: TGTGCCAGCAAAACAGGGTTTGGTTTAGGCACTGAAGCTTTCTTT. Its translation is CASKTGFGLGTEAFF.

This clone appeared a single time. CDR3: CASSYGLGGYTF. The CDR3 nucleotides are TGTGCCAGCAGTTACGGACTAGGGGGCTACACCTTC. This chain uses TRBV6-2 or TRBV6-3 with TRBJ1-2; D not resolved. This CDR3 region has 12 residues. The germline CDR1 and CDR2 sequences are MNHEY and SVGEGT. V was clipped by 2 bases and J by 8 bases, with 9 bases between them.

This clone appeared once. This chain joins TRBV5-5 and TRBJ1-3; D is undetermined. The CDR3 sequence is 15 residues long. Germline V gene data show CDR1 as SGHKS and CDR2 as YYEKEE (reference sequence). Between the trimmed V and J ends, which lost 1 base and 3 bases, there was a span of 11 bases. The chain's CDR3 is CASSLFGGDGNTIYF. The CDR3 DNA sequence: TGTGCCAGCAGCTTGTTTGGCGGGGATGGAAACACCATATATTTT.

The rearrangement uses TRBV7-2 and TRBJ1-4; maybe TRBD1 (6 bases). Trimming left V 5 bases short and J 7 bases short, with 11 bases between. CDR3 length equals 13 residues. From germline, CDR1 is SGHTA and CDR2 FQGNSA. CDR3 nucleotide sequence: TGTGCCAGCAGCCGGGGGGGGCTTGAAAAACTGTTTTTT. Protein sequence: CASSRGGLEKLFF. Filled out from reference TRBV7-2 and TRBJ1-4, the complete variable domain reads GAGVSQSPSNKVTEKGKDVELRCDPISGHTALYWYRQSLGQGLEFLIYFQGNSAPDKSGLPSDRFSAERTGGSVSTLTIQRTQQEDSAVYLCASSRGGLEKLFFGSGTQLSVL.

This clone was observed once. The chain recombines TRBV24-1 with TRBJ2-3; possibly TRBD1 or TRBD2 for D (5 bases each). Germline loops: CDR1 KGHDR, CDR2 SFDVKD. The V end was cut by 4 bases, the J end by 2 bases, with 15 bases between. The CDR3 runs 16 residues. CDR3 in DNA: TGTGCCACCAGTGACGGGACGGGTAAACCCACAGATACGCAGTATTTT. Translation: CATSDGTGKPTDTQYF.

This chain uses TRBV6-5 with TRBJ1-4; perhaps TRBD1 as D (6 bases). Germline V lookup: CDR1 MNHEY, CDR2 SVGAGI. The CDR3 is 15 amino acids. V was pared by 7 bases and J by 8 bases, with 20 bases between. The CDR3 nucleotides are TGTGCCAGCACTCCCCGGGGGGCGGTAAGCGAAAAACTGTTTTTT. This sequence encodes CASTPRGAVSEKLFF.

CDR3 in DNA: TGTGCCAGCAGCTTAACAGGGGCCTGGATAGATACGCAGTATTTT. Its translation: CASSLTGAWIDTQYF. The chain has TRBV7-3 and TRBJ2-3; a possible D gene is TRBD1 (5 bases). The CDR3 runs 15 residues. V lost 0 bases and J lost 5, with 12 bases in between. CDR1 and CDR2 (germline): SGHTA, FQGTGA.

The genes are TRBV7-9 and TRBJ1-1; TRBD1 is a possible D gene (5 bases). The ends were cut back, 3 bases at V and 3 bases at J, with 17 bases in the middle. In germline, CDR1 is SEHNR, CDR2 FQNEAQ (reference sequence). The CDR3 is 16 amino acids. This CDR3 reads CASSFRGTSRDTEAFF. CDR3 nucleotides: TGTGCCAGCAGCTTCCGGGGCACCTCGAGGGACACTGAAGCTTTCTTT.